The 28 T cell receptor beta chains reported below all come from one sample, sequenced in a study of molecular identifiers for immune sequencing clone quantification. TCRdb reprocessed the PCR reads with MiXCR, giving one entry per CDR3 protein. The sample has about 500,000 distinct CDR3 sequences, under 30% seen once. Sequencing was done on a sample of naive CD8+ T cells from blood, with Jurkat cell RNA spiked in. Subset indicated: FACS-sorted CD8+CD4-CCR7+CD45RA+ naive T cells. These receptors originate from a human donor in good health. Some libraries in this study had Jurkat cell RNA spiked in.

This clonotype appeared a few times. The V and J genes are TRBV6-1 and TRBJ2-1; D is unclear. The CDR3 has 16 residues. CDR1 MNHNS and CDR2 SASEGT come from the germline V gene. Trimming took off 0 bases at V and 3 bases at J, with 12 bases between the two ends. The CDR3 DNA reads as TGTGCCAGCAGTGAAGCGGCCGATCCCCTCTACAATGAGCAGTTCTTC. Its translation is CASSEAADPLYNEQFF.

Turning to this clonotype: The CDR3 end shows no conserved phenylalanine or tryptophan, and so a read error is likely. The DNA of the CDR3 is TGTGCCAGCAGCCCGGACTTGGGCCAGTTCTACGAGCAGTACTCC. It specifies CASSPDLGQFYEQYS. This chain connects TRBV7-9 to TRBJ2-7; possibly TRBD2 for D (5 bases). Between the trimmed V and J ends, which lost 5 bases and 3 bases, there was a span of 17 bases. Germline CDR1 is SEHNR and CDR2 is FQNEAQ (reference sequence). The CDR3 extends over 15 amino acids.

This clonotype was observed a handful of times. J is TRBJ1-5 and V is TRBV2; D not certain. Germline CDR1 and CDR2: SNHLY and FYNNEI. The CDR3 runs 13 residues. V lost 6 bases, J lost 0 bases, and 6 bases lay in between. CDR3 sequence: CASRMYSNQPQHF. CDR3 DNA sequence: TGTGCCAGCAGGATGTATAGCAATCAGCCCCAGCATTTT.

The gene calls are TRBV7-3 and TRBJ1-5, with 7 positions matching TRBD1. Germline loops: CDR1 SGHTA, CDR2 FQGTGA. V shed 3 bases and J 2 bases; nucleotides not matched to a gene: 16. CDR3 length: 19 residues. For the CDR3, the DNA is TGTGCCAGCAGCTTCCGGGAAGACAGGGTCAATATGGGCAATCAGCCCCAGCATTTT. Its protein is CASSFREDRVNMGNQPQHF.

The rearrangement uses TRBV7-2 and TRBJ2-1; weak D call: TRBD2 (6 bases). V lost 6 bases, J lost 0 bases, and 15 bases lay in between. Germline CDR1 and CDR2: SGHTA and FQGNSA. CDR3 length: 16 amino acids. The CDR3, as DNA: TGTGCCAGCAGTCCAACTAGCTTCCGCTCCTACAATGAGCAGTTCTTC. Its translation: CASSPTSFRSYNEQFF.

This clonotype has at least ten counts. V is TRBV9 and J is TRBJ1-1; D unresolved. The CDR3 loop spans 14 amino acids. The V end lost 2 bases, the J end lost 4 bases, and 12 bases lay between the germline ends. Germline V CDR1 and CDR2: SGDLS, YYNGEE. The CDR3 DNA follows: TGTGCCAGCAGCGTGGGCGGATGGGGCACTGAAGCTTTCTTT. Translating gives CASSVGGWGTEAFF. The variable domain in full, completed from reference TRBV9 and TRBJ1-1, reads DSGVTQTPKHLITATGQRVTLRCSPRSGDLSVYWYQQSLDQGLQFLIQYYNGEERAKGNILERFSAQQFPDLHSELNLSSLELGDSALYFCASSVGGWGTEAFFGQGTRLTVV.

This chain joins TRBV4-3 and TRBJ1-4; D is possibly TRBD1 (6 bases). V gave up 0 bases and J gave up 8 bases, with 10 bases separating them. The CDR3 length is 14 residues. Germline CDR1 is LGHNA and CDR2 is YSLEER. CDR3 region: CASSQDEGTEKLFF. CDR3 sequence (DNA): TGCGCCAGCAGCCAAGATGAAGGGACAGAAAAACTGTTTTTT.

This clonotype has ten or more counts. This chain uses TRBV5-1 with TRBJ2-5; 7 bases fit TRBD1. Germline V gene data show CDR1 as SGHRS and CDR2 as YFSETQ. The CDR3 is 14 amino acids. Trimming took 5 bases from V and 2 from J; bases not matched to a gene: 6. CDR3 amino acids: CASSLGQEQETQYF. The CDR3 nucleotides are TGCGCCAGCAGTTTAGGACAGGAACAAGAGACCCAGTACTTC. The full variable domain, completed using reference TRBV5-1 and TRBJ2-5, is KAGVTQTPRYLIKTRGQQVTLSCSPISGHRSVSWYQQTPGQGLQFLFEYFSETQRNKGNFPGRFSGRQFSNSRSEMNVSTLELGDSALYLCASSLGQEQETQYFGPGTRLLVL.

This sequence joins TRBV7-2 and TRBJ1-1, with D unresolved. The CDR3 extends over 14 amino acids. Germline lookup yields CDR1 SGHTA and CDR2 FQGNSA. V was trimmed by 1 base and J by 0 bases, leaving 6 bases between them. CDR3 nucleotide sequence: TGTGCCAGCAGCTTAGTGACCATGAACACTGAAGCTTTCTTT. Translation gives CASSLVTMNTEAFF.

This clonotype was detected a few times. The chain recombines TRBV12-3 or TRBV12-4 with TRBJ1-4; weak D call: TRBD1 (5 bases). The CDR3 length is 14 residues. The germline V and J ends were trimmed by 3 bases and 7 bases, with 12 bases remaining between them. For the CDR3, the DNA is TGTGCCAGCAGTTTCGGTCCAAGGGGTGAAAAACTGTTTTTT. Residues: CASSFGPRGEKLFF.

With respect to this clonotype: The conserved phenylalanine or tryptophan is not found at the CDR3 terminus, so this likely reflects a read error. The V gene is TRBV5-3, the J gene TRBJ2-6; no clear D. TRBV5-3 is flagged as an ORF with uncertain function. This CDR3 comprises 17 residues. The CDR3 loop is CASSLAGRISGANVLTS. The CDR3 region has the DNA TGTGCCAGCAGCTTGGCAGGAAGAATCTCTGGGGCCAACGTCCTGACTTCC.

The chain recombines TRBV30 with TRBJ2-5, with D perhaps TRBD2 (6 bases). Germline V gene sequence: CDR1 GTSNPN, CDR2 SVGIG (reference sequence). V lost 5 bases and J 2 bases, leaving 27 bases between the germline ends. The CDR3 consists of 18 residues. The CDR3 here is CAWVGGDSSVRGQETQYF. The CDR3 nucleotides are TGTGCCTGGGTCGGGGGAGATAGTTCCGTTCGGGGTCAAGAGACCCAGTACTTC.

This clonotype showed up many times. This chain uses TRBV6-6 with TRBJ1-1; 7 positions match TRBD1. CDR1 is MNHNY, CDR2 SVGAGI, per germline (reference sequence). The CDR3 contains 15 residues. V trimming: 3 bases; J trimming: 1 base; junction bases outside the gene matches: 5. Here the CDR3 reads CASSYADRPNTEAFF. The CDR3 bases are TGTGCCAGCAGTTATGCGGACAGGCCGAACACTGAAGCTTTCTTT.

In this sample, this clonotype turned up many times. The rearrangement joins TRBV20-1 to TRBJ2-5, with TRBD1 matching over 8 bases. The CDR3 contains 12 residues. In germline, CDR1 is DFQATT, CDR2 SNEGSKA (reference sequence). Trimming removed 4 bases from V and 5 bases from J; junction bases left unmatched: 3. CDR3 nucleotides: TGCAGTGCTACAACAGGGGGTGAGACCCAGTACTTC. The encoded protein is CSATTGGETQYF.

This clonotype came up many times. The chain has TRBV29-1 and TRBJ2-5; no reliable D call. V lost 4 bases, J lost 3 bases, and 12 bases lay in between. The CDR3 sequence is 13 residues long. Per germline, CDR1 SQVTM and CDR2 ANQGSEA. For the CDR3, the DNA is TGCAGCGTTGTGTCTTGGACGGAAGAGACCCAGTACTTC. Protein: CSVVSWTEETQYF.

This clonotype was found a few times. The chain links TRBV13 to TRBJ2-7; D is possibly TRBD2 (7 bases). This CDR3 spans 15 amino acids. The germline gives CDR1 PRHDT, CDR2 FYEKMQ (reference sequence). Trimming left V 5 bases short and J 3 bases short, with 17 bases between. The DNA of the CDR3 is TGTGCCAGCAGCGAGAGACAGGCGGGGGACTACGAGCAGTACTTC. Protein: CASSERQAGDYEQYF.

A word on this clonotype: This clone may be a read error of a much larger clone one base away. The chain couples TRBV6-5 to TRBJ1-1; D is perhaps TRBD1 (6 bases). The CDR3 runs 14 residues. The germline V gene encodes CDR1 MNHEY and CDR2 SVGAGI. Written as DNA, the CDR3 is TGTGCCTGCAGTTACATGGACAGAAACACTGAAGCTTTCTTT. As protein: CACSYMDRNTEAFF.

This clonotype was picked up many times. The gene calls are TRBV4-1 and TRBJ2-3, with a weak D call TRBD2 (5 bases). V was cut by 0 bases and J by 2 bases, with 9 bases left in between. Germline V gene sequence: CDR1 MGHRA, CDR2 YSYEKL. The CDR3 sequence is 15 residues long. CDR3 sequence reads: CASSQEPGSTDTQYF. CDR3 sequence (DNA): TGCGCCAGCAGCCAAGAACCGGGGTCCACAGATACGCAGTATTTT.

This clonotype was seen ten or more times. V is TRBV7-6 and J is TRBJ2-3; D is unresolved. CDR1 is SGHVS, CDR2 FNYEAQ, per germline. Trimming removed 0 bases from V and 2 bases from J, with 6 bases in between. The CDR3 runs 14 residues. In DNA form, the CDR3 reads TGTGCCAGCAGCTTAGCGTGGGACACAGATACGCAGTATTTT. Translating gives CASSLAWDTDTQYF.

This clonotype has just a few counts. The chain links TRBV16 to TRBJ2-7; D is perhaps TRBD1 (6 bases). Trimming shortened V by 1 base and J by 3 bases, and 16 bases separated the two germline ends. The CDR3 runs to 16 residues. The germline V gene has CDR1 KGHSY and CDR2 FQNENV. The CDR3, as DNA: TGTGCCAGCAGCCAATTCATTACAGGGAGAAGCTACGAGCAGTACTTC. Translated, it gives CASSQFITGRSYEQYF. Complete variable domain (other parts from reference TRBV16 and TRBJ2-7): GEEVAQTPKHLVRGEGQKAKLYCAPIKGHSYVFWYQQVLKNEFKFLISFQNENVFDETGMPKERFSAKCLPNSPCSLEIQATKLEDSAVYFCASSQFITGRSYEQYFGPGTRLTVT.

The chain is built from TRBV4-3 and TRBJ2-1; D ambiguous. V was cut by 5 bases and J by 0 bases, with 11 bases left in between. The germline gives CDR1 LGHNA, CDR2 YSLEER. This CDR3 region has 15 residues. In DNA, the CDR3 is TGCGCCAGCAGCTCCCATCGGATCTCCTACAATGAGCAGTTCTTC. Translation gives CASSSHRISYNEQFF.

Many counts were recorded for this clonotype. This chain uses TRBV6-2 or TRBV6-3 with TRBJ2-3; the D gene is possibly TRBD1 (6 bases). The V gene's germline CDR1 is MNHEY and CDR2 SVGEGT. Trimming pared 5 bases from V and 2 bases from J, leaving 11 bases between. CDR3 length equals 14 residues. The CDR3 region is CASSKDSYTDTQYF. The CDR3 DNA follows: TGTGCCAGCAGTAAGGACAGTTACACAGATACGCAGTATTTT.

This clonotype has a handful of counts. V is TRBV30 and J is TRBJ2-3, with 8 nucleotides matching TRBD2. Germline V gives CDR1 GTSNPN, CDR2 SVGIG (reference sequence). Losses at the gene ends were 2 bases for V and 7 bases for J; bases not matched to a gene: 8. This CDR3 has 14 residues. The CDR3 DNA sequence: TGTGCCTGGAGTTCCCGCGGGGGGCCGTATACGCAGTATTTT. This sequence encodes CAWSSRGGPYTQYF.

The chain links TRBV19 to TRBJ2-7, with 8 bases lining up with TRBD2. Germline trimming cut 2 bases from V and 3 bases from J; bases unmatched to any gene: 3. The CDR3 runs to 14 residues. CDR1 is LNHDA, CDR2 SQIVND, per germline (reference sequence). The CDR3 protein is CASSISSGSYEQYF. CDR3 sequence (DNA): TGTGCCAGTAGTATATCGAGCGGGAGCTACGAGCAGTACTTC.

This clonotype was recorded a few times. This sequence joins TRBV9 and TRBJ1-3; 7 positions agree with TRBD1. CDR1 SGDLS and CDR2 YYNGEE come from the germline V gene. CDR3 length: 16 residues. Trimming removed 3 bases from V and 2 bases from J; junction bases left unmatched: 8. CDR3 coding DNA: TGTGCCAGCAGCGGAGAGACAGGGCTGGCTGGAAACACCATATATTTT. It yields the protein CASSGETGLAGNTIYF.

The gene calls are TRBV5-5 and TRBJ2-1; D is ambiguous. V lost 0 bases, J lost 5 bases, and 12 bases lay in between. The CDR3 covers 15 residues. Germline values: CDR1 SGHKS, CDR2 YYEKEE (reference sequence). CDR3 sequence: CASSLDSLGNNEQFF. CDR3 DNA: TGTGCCAGCAGCTTGGATTCCCTTGGAAACAATGAGCAGTTCTTC.

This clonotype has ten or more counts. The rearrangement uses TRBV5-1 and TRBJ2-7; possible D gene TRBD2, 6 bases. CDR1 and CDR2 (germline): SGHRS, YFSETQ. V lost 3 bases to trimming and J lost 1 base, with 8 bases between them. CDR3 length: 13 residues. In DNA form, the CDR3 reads TGCGCCAGCAGCTCCGGACTATCCTACGAGCAGTACTTC. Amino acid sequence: CASSSGLSYEQYF.

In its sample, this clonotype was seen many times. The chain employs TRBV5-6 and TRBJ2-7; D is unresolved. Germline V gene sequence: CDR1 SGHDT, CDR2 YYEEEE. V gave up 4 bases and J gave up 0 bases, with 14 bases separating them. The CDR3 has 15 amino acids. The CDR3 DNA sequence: TGTGCCAGCAGCCCCTCCATCGGGTCCTCCTACGAGCAGTACTTC. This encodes CASSPSIGSSYEQYF.